These 23 T cell receptor beta chains were all obtained from the same sample, sequenced in a study of breast tumors, draining lymph nodes, adjacent tissues. Samples came from axillary lymph nodes draining the breast cancer. One entry per CDR3 protein, called by TCRdb with MiXCR from the multiplex PCR reads. The sample lists 190,000 or so distinct CDR3 sequences; 31% were seen once. Input material: axillary lymph node tissue. The receptors here all came from a female donor with breast cancer. Some clones in this sample may be carry-over from other donors' samples.

Ten or more counts support this clonotype. V gene TRBV6-4 combines with J gene TRBJ2-3; 7 nucleotides align to TRBD2. Germline CDR1 MRHNA, CDR2 SNTAGT. The CDR3 loop spans 15 amino acids. Germline trimming cut 6 bases from V and 4 bases from J; bases unmatched to any gene: 10. CDR3 residues: CASSPRGGRPDTQYF. CDR3 nucleotides: TGTGCCAGCAGCCCTCGGGGAGGGCGGCCAGATACGCAGTATTTT.

This clonotype showed up many times. The chain is built from TRBV19 and TRBJ2-7; TRBD1 might be the D (6 bases). The CDR3 contains 13 residues. Trimming stripped 3 bases from V and 3 bases from J, with 9 bases between. CDR1 LNHDA and CDR2 SQIVND come from the germline V gene (reference sequence). This CDR3 is CASSMGHDYEQYF. CDR3 in DNA: TGTGCCAGTAGTATGGGACACGACTACGAGCAGTACTTC.

This clonotype came up many times. The chain couples TRBV24-1 to TRBJ2-5; D is ambiguous. Trimming shortened V by 1 base and J by 2 bases, and 7 bases separated the two germline ends. Germline CDR1 and CDR2: KGHDR and SFDVKD. The CDR3 totals 14 residues. The CDR3 nucleotides are TGTGCCACCAGTGATTTAGGCGGACAAGAGACCCAGTACTTC. It yields the protein CATSDLGGQETQYF.

The sample holds many counts of this clonotype. The chain combines TRBV19 with TRBJ2-1; 10 nucleotides align to TRBD2. This CDR3 has 16 amino acids. V lost 0 bases and J lost 7; bases outside the gene matches: 6. Germline loops: CDR1 LNHDA, CDR2 SQIVND (reference sequence). The CDR3 loop is CASSIDPSGSFNEQFF. The CDR3 DNA sequence: TGTGCCAGTAGTATAGATCCTAGCGGGAGTTTTAATGAGCAGTTCTTC.

This clonotype was picked up many times. The chain combines TRBV6-5 with TRBJ2-3; 10 positions match TRBD2. The ends lost 2 bases at V and 5 bases at J; junction bases unmatched: 13. Germline V gives CDR1 MNHEY, CDR2 SVGAGI. This CDR3 region has 18 residues. The CDR3 region has the DNA TGTGCCAGCAGTTACAGTGGGGGTCTAGCGGGAGTTAAAGATACGCAGTATTTT. Translation gives CASSYSGGLAGVKDTQYF.

The CDR3 sequence: CATSRGGGGSSYNEQFF. The CDR3, as DNA: TGTGCCACCAGCAGAGGAGGCGGGGGAAGCTCCTACAATGAGCAGTTCTTC. The chain has TRBV15 and TRBJ2-1; 7 bases match TRBD2. The CDR3 runs to 17 residues. V dropped 1 base and J dropped 0; count of bases not matched to a gene: 6. The germline CDR1 and CDR2 sequences are LNHNV and YYDKDF (reference sequence).

A word on this clonotype: One end of the junction does not line up with germline, which may come from a read error. The rearrangement uses TRBV20-1 and TRBJ2-1, with 7 bases fitting TRBD1. The length of the CDR3 is 13 residues. The germline V gene encodes CDR1 DFQATT and CDR2 SNEGSKA (reference sequence). DNA of the CDR3: TGCAGTGCTACTGGACAGGCCTATAATGAGCAGTTCTTC. It encodes CSATGQAYNEQFF.

Notes on this clonotype: A read error may explain this, as a much larger clone is one base away. The chain employs TRBV7-3 and TRBJ2-3, with 10 bases lining up with TRBD1. CDR1 is SGHTA, CDR2 FQGTGA, per germline. The length of the CDR3 is 16 residues. The CDR3 sequence is CANSLTLTGGGDTQYF. The CDR3 region has the DNA TGTGCCAACAGCTTAACCCTGACAGGGGGCGGAGATACGCAGTATTTT. The full variable domain, its missing parts supplied by reference TRBV7-3 and TRBJ2-3, is GAGVSQTPSNKVTEKGKYVELRCDPISGHTALYWYRQSLGQGPEFLIYFQGTGAADDSGLPNDRFFAVRPEGSVSTLKIQRTERGDSAVYLCANSLTLTGGGDTQYFGPGTRLTVL.

This clonotype was counted many times. The chain combines TRBV4-3 with TRBJ2-3; tentatively, D is TRBD1 (6 bases). There are 15 residues in the CDR3. Between the trimmed V and J ends, which lost 0 bases and 0 bases, there was a span of 7 bases. Germline CDR1 is LGHNA and CDR2 is YSLEER. The CDR3 is CASSQDQGSTDTQYF. CDR3 in DNA: TGCGCCAGCAGCCAAGATCAGGGGAGCACAGATACGCAGTATTTT.

The CDR3 sequence: CASAGTSTGNEKLFF. CDR3 in DNA: TGTGCCTCGGCCGGGACTAGCACGGGGAATGAAAAACTGTTTTTT. This rearrangement joins TRBV6-2 or TRBV6-3 to TRBJ1-4, with a weak D call TRBD1 (5 bases). Trimming removed 11 bases from V and 5 bases from J, with 21 bases in between. This CDR3 region has 15 residues. The germline V gene has CDR1 MNHEY and CDR2 SVGEGT.

This clonotype was seen once. Because the CDR3 is missing its conserved closing phenylalanine or tryptophan, this is likely a read error. The DNA is omitted, as the CDR3 cannot be located on it reliably, and the CDR3 follows TCRdb's listing. CDR3 region: CASSFSGVL. This rearrangement joins TRBV7-2 to TRBJ2-5. The CDR3 length equals 9 residues, ends included. Germline-derived CDR1 and CDR2 are SGHTA and FQGNSA.

This clonotype was counted many times. The DNA of the CDR3 is TGTGCCAGCAGCTTCGATCCTTACAGGGGTCTGTTCTTC. This codes for CASSFDPYRGLFF. J is TRBJ2-1 and V is TRBV11-2; 7 positions match TRBD1. V dropped 3 bases and J dropped 15; count of bases not matched to a gene: 11. The germline gives CDR1 SGHAT, CDR2 FQNNGV. This CDR3 region has 13 residues. Combining the CDR3 with reference TRBV11-2 and TRBJ2-1 gives the whole variable domain EAGVAQSPRYKIIEKRQSVAFWCNPISGHATLYWYQQILGQGPKLLIQFQNNGVVDDSQLPKDRFSAERLKGVDSTLKIQPAKLEDSAVYLCASSFDPYRGLFFGPGTRLTVL.

Ten or more counts support this clonotype. This chain connects TRBV5-1 to TRBJ1-2, with D possibly being TRBD1 (5 bases). The CDR3 loop spans 15 amino acids. V shed 0 bases and J shed 0 bases, with 9 bases lying between them. Germline CDR1 reads SGHRS; CDR2 reads YFSETQ. In DNA form, the CDR3 reads TGCGCCAGCAGCTTGGCCGGGACCGCTAACTATGGCTACACCTTC. It is translated as CASSLAGTANYGYTF.

The chain joins TRBV25-1 to TRBJ1-1; no reliable D call. CDR3 length equals 13 residues. The germline V gene has CDR1 MGHDK and CDR2 SYGVNS. V lost 5 bases and J lost 2, with 9 bases in between. The CDR3 coding sequence is TGTGCCAGCAGTCCGGACCTAAACACTGAAGCTTTCTTT. Translating it yields CASSPDLNTEAFF.

This clonotype was detected once. The chain links TRBV29-1 to TRBJ1-2; TRBD1 agrees at 7 bases. The germline gives CDR1 SQVTM, CDR2 ANQGSEA. V gave up 5 bases and J gave up 3 bases; unmatched junction bases: 12. The CDR3 is 15 amino acids. The CDR3: CSVSTGVSWDYGYTF. CDR3 DNA sequence: TGCAGCGTTAGTACAGGGGTGTCATGGGACTATGGCTACACCTTC.

This clonotype turned up a few times. Germline and junction disagree at one end, which may indicate a read error. This chain uses TRBV5-5 with TRBJ1-5; D gene ambiguous. Germline V CDR1 and CDR2: SGHKS, YYEKEE (reference sequence). The CDR3 spans 13 residues. CDR3 nucleotide sequence: TGTGCCAGCAGCTTGGGTAGCACTCAGCCCCAGCATTTT. Its translation is CASSLGSTQPQHF.

This clonotype appeared many times. The gene calls are TRBV7-2 and TRBJ2-7; D possibly corresponds to TRBD2 (6 bases). The CDR3 has 17 amino acids. Germline lookup yields CDR1 SGHTA and CDR2 FQGNSA. Trimming removed 3 bases from V and 4 bases from J, with 22 bases in between. The CDR3 sequence is CASSFTSSGVGRYEQYF. In DNA form, the CDR3 reads TGTGCCAGCAGCTTCACCTCTTCGGGGGTGGGTCGTTACGAGCAGTACTTC.

This clonotype turned up a few times. A much larger clone lies one base from this, so it may be a read error. Here the CDR3 omits its conserved ending phenylalanine or tryptophan, so a read error is the likely source. The chain couples TRBV7-9 to TRBJ2-7; 10 positions match TRBD2. The CDR3 covers 14 residues. Germline V gene data show CDR1 as SEHNR and CDR2 as FQNEAQ (reference sequence). V dropped 5 bases and J dropped 7; count of bases not matched to a gene: 8. CDR3 sequence (DNA): TGTGCCAGCAGCAGTCTAGCGGGAGTAGGGGAGCAGTACCTC. Its protein product is CASSSLAGVGEQYL.

Notes on this clonotype: This may be a read error, as it is one base from a much larger clone. The chain links TRBV6-5 to TRBJ1-2; 7 bases agree with TRBD1. Germline V lookup: CDR1 MNHEY, CDR2 SVGAGI. V gave up 5 bases and J gave up 4 bases; unmatched junction bases: 7. There are 14 residues in the CDR3. The CDR3 region has the DNA TGTGCCAGCAGTCCCCTACAGGGGTCCTATGGCTACACCTTC. It yields the protein CASSPLQGSYGYTF.

J is TRBJ1-4 and V is TRBV11-2; D is undetermined. This CDR3 is built from 13 residues. The V gene lost 3 bases and the J gene lost 8 bases, with 10 bases spanning the gap. Germline V lookup: CDR1 SGHAT, CDR2 FQNNGV. CDR3 in DNA: TGTGCCAGCAGCTTTGGACTAGCGGAAAAACTGTTTTTT. Translation gives CASSFGLAEKLFF.

As to this clonotype: One end of the junction is discordant with germline, which a read error may explain. The chain has TRBV19 and TRBJ1-6; the D is unclear. CDR1 is LNHDA and CDR2 is SQIVND in the germline V gene (reference sequence). This CDR3 is built from 14 residues. CDR3 amino acids: CAGSKLPEDSPLHF. The CDR3 nucleotides read TGTGCCGGTAGTAAGCTTCCAGAGGATTCGCCCCTCCACTTT.

Ten or more counts support this clonotype. The chain links TRBV4-1 to TRBJ2-1; 7 bases agree with TRBD1. Germline CDR1 MGHRA, CDR2 YSYEKL. Losses at the gene ends were 3 bases for V and 5 bases for J; bases not matched to a gene: 7. The CDR3 sequence is 15 residues long. This CDR3 reads CASSHPKDRNNEQFF. Written as DNA, the CDR3 is TGCGCCAGCAGCCACCCAAAGGACAGGAACAATGAGCAGTTCTTC.

The sample holds many counts of this clonotype. The chain is built from TRBV15 and TRBJ2-5; 10 nucleotides align to TRBD1. The CDR3 sequence is 15 residues long. The J segment lost 2 bases and the V segment lost 3 bases, leaving 3 bases of the junction unmatched. Germline CDR1 and CDR2: LNHNV and YYDKDF (reference sequence). The CDR3 region is CATSSPDRGQETQYF. The CDR3 coding sequence is TGTGCCACCAGCAGCCCGGACAGGGGGCAAGAGACCCAGTACTTC.